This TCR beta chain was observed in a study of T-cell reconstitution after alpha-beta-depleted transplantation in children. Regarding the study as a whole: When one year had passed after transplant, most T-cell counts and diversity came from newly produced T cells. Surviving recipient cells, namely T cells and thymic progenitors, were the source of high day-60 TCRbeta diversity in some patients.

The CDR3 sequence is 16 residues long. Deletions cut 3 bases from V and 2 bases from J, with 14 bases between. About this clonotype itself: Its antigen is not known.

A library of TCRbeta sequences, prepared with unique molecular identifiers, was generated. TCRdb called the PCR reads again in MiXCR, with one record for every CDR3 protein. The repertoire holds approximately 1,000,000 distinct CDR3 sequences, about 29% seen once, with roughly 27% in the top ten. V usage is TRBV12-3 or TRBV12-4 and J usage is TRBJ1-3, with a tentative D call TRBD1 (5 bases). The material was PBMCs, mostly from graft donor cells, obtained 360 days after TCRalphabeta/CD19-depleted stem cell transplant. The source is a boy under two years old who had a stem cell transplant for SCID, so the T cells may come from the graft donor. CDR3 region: CASSFKGGAPGNTIYF. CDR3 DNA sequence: TGTGCCAGCAGTTTTAAAGGAGGGGCGCCTGGAAACACCATATATTTT.